The clone carrying this T cell receptor beta chain has only a few counts. Its antigen remains unknown. V was trimmed by 0 bases and J by 5 bases, leaving 8 bases between them. CDR1 SGDLS and CDR2 YYNGEE come from the germline V gene. The CDR3 covers 13 residues. This sample is part of a study of molecular identifiers for immune sequencing clone quantification. Study summary: In replicates, the authors split RNA from approximately 20,000 or 100,000 naive CD8 cells five ways and sequenced four.

Sorting recovered naive CD8 T cells on a CD8+CD4-CCR7+CD45RA+ profile. TCRdb independently ran MiXCR on the PCR reads; one entry per CDR3 protein. The profile covers about 510,000 distinct CDR3 sequences, with 20% to 25% appearing a single time and 0.65% to 0.95% taken by the ten largest. Study-level findings and limits: Detection of one spiked Jurkat cell's TCR RNA reportedly worked in one million naive cells.

The specimen was naive CD8+ T cells from blood, with Jurkat cell RNA spiked in. Subset: FACS-sorted CD8+CD4-CCR7+CD45RA+ naive T cells. This rearrangement joins TRBV9 to TRBJ1-1; no clear D gene. This TCR was recovered from a human donor in good health. Some libraries in this study had Jurkat cell RNA spiked in. This CDR3 is CASSVGIETEAFF. The CDR3 DNA reads TGTGCCAGCAGCGTAGGGATTGAGACTGAAGCTTTCTTT.